The 22 T cell receptor beta chains given below trace back to one sample, sequenced in a study of T cell repertoires in cytomegalovirus infection. One entry per CDR3 protein results from TCRdb running MiXCR on the reads. The repertoire has about 260,000 distinct CDR3 sequences, roughly an eighth of them found once; the top ten carry around 8.8%. Sequencing input: PBMCs. Every receptor here comes from a human donor in good health (CMV status not recorded). Some clones in this sample may be carry-over from other donors' samples.

This clonotype has at least ten counts. CDR3 in DNA: TGTGCCAGCAGCTTAATCGTAGGGACCGGGGAGCTGTTTTTT. Protein: CASSLIVGTGELFF. The rearrangement links TRBV7-9 to TRBJ2-2, with D uncertain. Trimming took off 2 bases at V and 5 bases at J, with 9 bases between the two ends. There are 14 residues in the CDR3. Germline CDR1 is SEHNR and CDR2 is FQNEAQ (reference sequence).

This clonotype was counted ten times or more. The chain uses TRBV28 and TRBJ1-1, with D possibly matching TRBD1 (5 bases). CDR3 length equals 17 residues. Trimming cost V 5 bases and J 0 bases, with 19 bases left between them. Looked up from germline, CDR1 is MDHEN and CDR2 is SYDVKM. In DNA form, the CDR3 reads TGTGCCAGCAGTAATTTTAGGGGACCGGGGATGAACACTGAAGCTTTCTTT. It is translated as CASSNFRGPGMNTEAFF.

This clonotype has a handful of counts. This chain joins TRBV5-1 and TRBJ1-1, with D possibly being TRBD1 (5 bases). The germline V gene encodes CDR1 SGHRS and CDR2 YFSETQ. The CDR3 extends over 15 amino acids. V gave up 3 bases and J gave up 1 base, with 13 bases separating them. The chain's CDR3 is CASSSPPGPNTEAFF. CDR3 in DNA: TGCGCCAGCAGCTCCCCCCCGGGGCCGAACACTGAAGCTTTCTTT.

This clonotype was counted between two and nine times. V usage is TRBV19 and J usage is TRBJ2-7; 9 nucleotides match TRBD1. The V segment lost 9 bases and the J segment 3 bases; nucleotides outside the gene matches: 3. This CDR3 has 12 residues. Looked up from germline, CDR1 is LNHDA and CDR2 is SQIVND (reference sequence). CDR3 region: CASGQGIYEQYF. DNA of the CDR3: TGTGCCAGCGGACAGGGGATCTACGAGCAGTACTTC.

This clonotype was seen a handful of times. This rearrangement joins TRBV28 to TRBJ2-5, with no clear D. V gave up 8 bases and J gave up 5 bases, with 18 bases separating them. The CDR3 extends over 14 amino acids. Per the germline V gene, CDR1 is MDHEN and CDR2 is SYDVKM. The CDR3 sequence is CASGEAALPETQYF. CDR3 coding DNA: TGTGCCAGCGGTGAGGCTGCCCTCCCGGAGACCCAGTACTTC.

The V and J genes are TRBV20-1 and TRBJ2-3; a possible D gene is TRBD2 (6 bases). With 0 bases removed from V and 5 bases from J, the gap between germline ends came to 12 bases. CDR3 length: 14 amino acids. Per the germline V gene, CDR1 is DFQATT and CDR2 is SNEGSKA (reference sequence). CDR3: CSARDPSAGDTQYF. CDR3 DNA sequence: TGCAGTGCTAGAGATCCTAGCGCCGGAGATACGCAGTATTTT.

This chain uses TRBV5-4 with TRBJ2-2; the D call may be TRBD1 or TRBD2 (5 bases each). Trimming left V 5 bases short and J 6 bases short, with 11 bases between. Germline CDR1 and CDR2: SGHNT and YYREEE (reference sequence). The CDR3 has 13 residues. In DNA form, the CDR3 reads TGTGCCAGCAGAGAGGGGTTAGCCGGGGAGCTGTTTTTT. Protein product: CASREGLAGELFF.

This clonotype was detected many times. V and J are TRBV5-4 and TRBJ2-3; 9 bases match TRBD2. The CDR3 runs to 16 residues. Trimming took 0 bases from V and 0 from J; bases not matched to a gene: 2. CDR1 is SGHNT, CDR2 YYREEE, per germline (reference sequence). DNA of the CDR3: TGTGCCAGCAGCTTGGCCGGACTAGCGAGCACAGATACGCAGTATTTT. This sequence encodes CASSLAGLASTDTQYF.

A few counts support this clonotype. The V gene is TRBV12-3 or TRBV12-4, the J gene TRBJ1-2; perhaps TRBD1 as D (5 bases). V lost 3 bases and J lost 7, with 18 bases in between. CDR3 length equals 15 residues. The DNA of the CDR3 is TGTGCCAGCAGTTTTGGGCAGGGAAGATTTCGTGGCTACACCTTC. This sequence encodes CASSFGQGRFRGYTF.

V is TRBV7-9 and J is TRBJ1-1, with D hard to call. The germline V and J ends were trimmed by 5 bases and 2 bases, with 3 bases remaining between them. Germline-derived CDR1 and CDR2 are SEHNR and FQNEAQ (reference sequence). This CDR3 spans 11 amino acids. The CDR3 DNA follows: TGTGCCAGCAGCGCCAACACTGAAGCTTTCTTT. This gives the protein CASSANTEAFF.

This clonotype was counted many times. This chain joins TRBV7-6 and TRBJ2-1; 8 bases line up with TRBD2. V dropped 2 bases and J dropped 2; count of bases not matched to a gene: 5. Germline loops: CDR1 SGHVS, CDR2 FNYEAQ. The CDR3 length is 16 residues. This chain's CDR3 is CASSLNGGGPYNEQFF. DNA of the CDR3: TGTGCCAGCAGCTTAAACGGCGGGGGGCCCTACAATGAGCAGTTCTTC.

This clonotype came up many times. The chain joins TRBV11-3 to TRBJ2-2; 8 bases line up with TRBD1. This CDR3 is built from 14 residues. J gave up 5 bases and V 4 bases, and 3 bases lay outside the gene matches. Per the germline V gene, CDR1 is SGHNT and CDR2 is YENEEA. The CDR3 DNA is TGTGCCAGCAGCTCCCGGACAGGGACCGGGGAGCTGTTTTTT. It specifies CASSSRTGTGELFF. Together with reference TRBV11-3 and TRBJ2-2, the CDR3 gives the full variable domain: EAGVVQSPRYKIIEKKQPVAFWCNPISGHNTLYWYLQNLGQGPELLIRYENEEAVDDSQLPKDRFSAERLKGVDSTLKIQPAELGDSAVYLCASSSRTGTGELFFGEGSRLTVL.

This clonotype came up many times. The gene calls are TRBV4-1 and TRBJ2-3; 7 bases are a match to TRBD1. This CDR3 region has 17 residues. Trimming removed 5 bases from V and 3 bases from J; junction bases left unmatched: 14. CDR1 MGHRA and CDR2 YSYEKL come from the germline V gene. CDR3 sequence reads: CASSGPKGAIRTDTQYF. The CDR3 bases are TGCGCCAGCAGCGGACCGAAGGGGGCTATTCGGACAGATACGCAGTATTTT.

This clonotype was seen many times. DNA for the CDR3: TGTGCCAGCAGCTTTGGGTACACAGATACGCAGTATTTT. It specifies CASSFGYTDTQYF. The chain couples TRBV7-2 to TRBJ2-3; D remains ambiguous. The CDR3 is 13 residues long. From germline, CDR1 is SGHTA and CDR2 FQGNSA. Trimming took off 3 bases at V and 2 bases at J, with 6 bases between the two ends.

The chain employs TRBV20-1 and TRBJ2-4; tentatively, D is TRBD1 (5 bases). CDR3 length: 13 amino acids. Germline values: CDR1 DFQATT, CDR2 SNEGSKA (reference sequence). The germline V and J ends were trimmed by 3 bases and 7 bases, with 13 bases remaining between them. CDR3 in amino acids: CSASSGATNIQYF. The CDR3 nucleotides are TGCAGTGCTAGTAGTGGGGCAACGAACATTCAGTACTTC.

The sample holds a few counts of this clonotype. V usage is TRBV3-1 and J usage is TRBJ1-3; D unclear. V shed 1 base and J shed 9 bases, with 10 bases lying between them. The CDR3 runs to 13 residues. Germline loops: CDR1 LGHDT, CDR2 YNNKEL (reference sequence). The CDR3 DNA reads TGTGCCAGCAGCCAAGTTCCTTCCACCACCATATATTTT. Amino acid sequence: CASSQVPSTTIYF.

This clonotype has more than one count but fewer than ten. This chain uses TRBV6-1 with TRBJ1-1; no firm D call. The V end was cut by 2 bases, the J end by 5 bases, with 9 bases between. CDR3 length: 13 amino acids. Germline CDR1 is MNHNS and CDR2 is SASEGT. CDR3 amino acids: CASSEMGLTEAFF. DNA of the CDR3: TGTGCCAGCAGTGAAATGGGGTTAACTGAAGCTTTCTTT.

This clonotype has only a few counts. V usage is TRBV5-1 and J usage is TRBJ2-7, with D maybe TRBD2 (6 bases). The CDR3 spans 15 residues. V gave up 5 bases and J gave up 2 bases, with 17 bases separating them. The germline V gene has CDR1 SGHRS and CDR2 YFSETQ. CDR3 amino acids: CASRPRGSGTYEQYF. The DNA of the CDR3 is TGCGCCAGCAGACCCCGAGGTAGCGGTACCTACGAGCAGTACTTC.

This clonotype was detected only a few times. V and J are TRBV29-1 and TRBJ2-7, with 8 positions matching TRBD1. Germline V gene sequence: CDR1 SQVTM, CDR2 ANQGSEA. This CDR3 has 13 amino acids. The ends lost 6 bases at V and 6 bases at J; junction bases unmatched: 10. The CDR3 spells CSVEGGQGSEQYF. CDR3 DNA sequence: TGCAGCGTCGAGGGAGGACAGGGATCCGAGCAGTACTTC.

This chain connects TRBV29-1 to TRBJ2-3; 10 bases fit TRBD2. V trimming: 3 bases; J trimming: 4 bases; junction bases outside the gene matches: 7. The germline V gene has CDR1 SQVTM and CDR2 ANQGSEA. The length of the CDR3 is 15 residues. For the CDR3, the DNA is TGCAGCGTTGATCCTAGCGGGGGCTTTTCAGATACGCAGTATTTT. It codes for CSVDPSGGFSDTQYF.

This clonotype turned up a few times. The chain uses TRBV7-2 and TRBJ1-2; D is ambiguous. CDR3 length equals 12 residues. Germline values: CDR1 SGHTA, CDR2 FQGNSA. Trimming pared 1 base from V and 4 bases from J, leaving 4 bases between. CDR3 bases: TGTGCCAGCAGCTTAGTCGTCTATGGCTACACCTTC. This codes for CASSLVVYGYTF.

The sample holds many counts of this clonotype. The gene calls are TRBV7-8 and TRBJ2-1; 16 bases map to TRBD2. Looked up from germline, CDR1 is SGHVS and CDR2 is FQNEAQ. CDR3 length equals 15 residues. Trimming cost V 5 bases and J 8 bases; bases outside gene matches: 3. CDR3 loop: CASSPGTSGGDEQFF. Here the CDR3 DNA reads TGTGCCAGCAGCCCCGGGACTAGCGGGGGGGATGAGCAGTTCTTC.